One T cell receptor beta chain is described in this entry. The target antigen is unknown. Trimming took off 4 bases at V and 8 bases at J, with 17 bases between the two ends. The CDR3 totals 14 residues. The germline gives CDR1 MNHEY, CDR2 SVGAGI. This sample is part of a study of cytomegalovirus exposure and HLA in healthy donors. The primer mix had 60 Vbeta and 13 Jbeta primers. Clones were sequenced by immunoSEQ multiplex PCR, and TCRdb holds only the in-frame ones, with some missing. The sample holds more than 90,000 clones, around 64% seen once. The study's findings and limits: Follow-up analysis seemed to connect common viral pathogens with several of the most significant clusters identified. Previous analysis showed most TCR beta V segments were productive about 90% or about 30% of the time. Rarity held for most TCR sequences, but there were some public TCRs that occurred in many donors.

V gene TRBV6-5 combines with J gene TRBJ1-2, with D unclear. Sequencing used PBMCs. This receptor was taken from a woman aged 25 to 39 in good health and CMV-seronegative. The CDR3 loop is CASSWRVGIEGYTF. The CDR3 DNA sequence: TGTGCCAGCAGTTGGAGGGTGGGGATTGAGGGCTACACCTTC.